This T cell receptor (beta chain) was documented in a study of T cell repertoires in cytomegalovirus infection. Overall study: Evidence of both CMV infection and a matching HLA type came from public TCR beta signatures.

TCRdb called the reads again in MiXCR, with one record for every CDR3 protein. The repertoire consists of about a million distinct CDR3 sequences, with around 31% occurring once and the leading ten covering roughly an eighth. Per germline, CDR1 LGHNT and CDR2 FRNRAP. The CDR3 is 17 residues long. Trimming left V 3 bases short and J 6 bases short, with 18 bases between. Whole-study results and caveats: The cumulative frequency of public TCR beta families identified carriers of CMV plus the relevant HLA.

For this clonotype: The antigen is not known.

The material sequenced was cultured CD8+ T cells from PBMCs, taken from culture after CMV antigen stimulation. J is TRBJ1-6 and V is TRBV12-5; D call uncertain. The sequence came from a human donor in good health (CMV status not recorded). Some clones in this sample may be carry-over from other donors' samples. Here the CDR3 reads CASGFPSGPKSNSPLHF. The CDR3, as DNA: TGTGCTAGTGGTTTCCCAAGCGGACCGAAATCTAATTCACCCCTCCACTTT. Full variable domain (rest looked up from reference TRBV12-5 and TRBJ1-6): DARVTQTPRHKVTEMGQEVTMRCQPILGHNTVFWYRQTMMQGLELLAYFRNRAPLDDSGMPKDRFSAEMPDATLATLKIQPSEPRDSAVYFCASGFPSGPKSNSPLHFGNGTRLTVT.